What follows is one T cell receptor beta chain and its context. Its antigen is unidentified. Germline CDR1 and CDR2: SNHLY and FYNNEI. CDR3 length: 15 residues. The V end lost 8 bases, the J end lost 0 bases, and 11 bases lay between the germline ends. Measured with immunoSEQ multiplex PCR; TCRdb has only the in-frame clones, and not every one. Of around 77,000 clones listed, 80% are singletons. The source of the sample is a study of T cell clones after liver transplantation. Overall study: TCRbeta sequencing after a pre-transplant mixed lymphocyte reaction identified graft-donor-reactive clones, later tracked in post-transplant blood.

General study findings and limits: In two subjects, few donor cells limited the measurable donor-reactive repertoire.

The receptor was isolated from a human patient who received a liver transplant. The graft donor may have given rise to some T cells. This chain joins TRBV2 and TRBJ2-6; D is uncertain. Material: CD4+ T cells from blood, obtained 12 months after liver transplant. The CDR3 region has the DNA TGTGCCAGCCGCGAACAGCTCTCTGGGGCCAACGTCCTGACTTTC. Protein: CASREQLSGANVLTF.